This T cell receptor (beta chain) was identified in a study of regulatory T cells in long-lasting Graves disease. Whole-study results and caveats: TRBV28, TRBJ1-2 and TRBJ2-5 were favored in persistent disease.

As regards this clonotype: Its specificity is unknown.

Germline values: CDR1 SGHAT, CDR2 FQDESV (reference sequence). This CDR3 is built from 13 residues. V was shortened by 2 bases and J by 7 bases, with 8 bases between the two germline ends. TCR beta libraries were built with iRepertoire HTBI primers and Arm-PCR of CDR3 regions. TCRdb fed the multiplex PCR reads into MiXCR, producing one record per CDR3 protein. Among a few hundred thousand distinct CDR3 sequences listed, about 11% were seen once. Noted time point: newly diagnosed GD, antithyroid drugs for less than 3 months. Construction of the TCR library relied on RNA isolated from PBMCs. Graves' disease diagnosis relied on American Thyroid Association guidelines. This sample also appeared in a second study, on T cells in Graves' hyperthyroidism and ophthalmopathy. That report adds: Graves' hyperthyroidism without ophthalmopathy progression within 18 months was termed stable. Blood shared most expanded thyroid clonotypes above 0.001.

The TCR comes from a young woman with Graves disease. Sequenced here: peripheral blood mononuclear cells (PBMCs), sampled at new diagnosis, from a patient treated with antithyroid drugs. V usage is TRBV11-1 and J usage is TRBJ2-2; D unclear. CDR3 sequence reads: CASSLSQIGELFF. DNA of the CDR3: TGTGCCAGCAGCTTATCTCAGATCGGGGAGCTGTTTTTT. Based on the CDR3 plus reference TRBV11-1 and TRBJ2-2, the full variable domain is EAEVAQSPRYKITEKSQAVAFWCDPISGHATLYWYRQILGQGPELLVQFQDESVVDDSQLPKDRFSAERLKGVDSTLKIQPAELGDSAMYLCASSLSQIGELFFGEGSRLTVL.